This T cell receptor beta chain came from a study of blood T cell repertoires in COVID-19. Whole-study context: Spain, Italy and the United States supplied samples that represented acute and convalescent COVID-19. Sources were T cells, B-cell-depleted T cells, or PBMCs; the material itself was cDNA or gDNA.

V shed 6 bases and J 2 bases; nucleotides not matched to a gene: 8. Germline assignment: CDR1 LNHDA and CDR2 SQIVND (reference sequence). This CDR3 is 15 amino acids long. Original handling: The authors estimated nucleated cell counts from reference gene primer amplification. The assay was immunoSEQ multiplex PCR, and TCRdb's table has in-frame clones only and misses some. The D gene and trimming were derived from the DNA, and the V and J assignments and clone size from that table. The sample holds about 210,000 clones; about 90% are singletons and the top ten take roughly 1.2%. This receptor was obtained from a man aged 25-40 years with acute or convalescent COVID-19. The V call is TRBV19, the J call TRBJ2-7; 9 nucleotides line up with TRBD2. Sequencing input: peripheral blood. The CDR3 loop reads CASRPLAGNPYEQYF. The CDR3 DNA reads TGTGCCAGTAGGCCCCTAGCGGGGAACCCCTACGAGCAGTACTTC.